A single sample gave rise to the 3 T cell receptor beta chains below, sequenced in a study of shared clonotypes between healthy human individuals. Libraries were prepared by immunoSEQ multiplex PCR; TCRdb keeps only in-frame clonotypes and omits some of them. The sample yields about 2 million clones, about 94% seen once. CD8 cells classed as naive were CD45RO-negative and positively selected for CCR7, excluding terminally differentiated effector memory CD45RA+ cells. Sequencing input: naive CD8+ T cells sorted from blood. These receptors all come from a man between 18 and 35 years old in good health.

This clone has just a few counts. The CDR3 region has the DNA TGCAGCGTTGATCAGGGATCTGCCGAGCAGTACTTC. This encodes CSVDQGSAEQYF. This chain connects TRBV29-1 to TRBJ2-7; maybe TRBD1 (5 bases). Trimming shortened V by 3 bases and J by 6 bases, and 12 bases separated the two germline ends. Germline values: CDR1 SQVTM, CDR2 ANQGSEA. The CDR3 totals 12 residues.

This chain uses TRBV7-9 with TRBJ2-3; possible D gene TRBD2, 5 bases. V was clipped by 5 bases and J by 2 bases, with 17 bases between them. Germline CDR1 reads SEHNR; CDR2 reads FQNEAQ (reference sequence). There are 16 residues in the CDR3. The CDR3 nucleotides read TGTGCCAGCAGCCCAACGGCGGGCGGAATCACAGATACGCAGTATTTT. As protein: CASSPTAGGITDTQYF.

The chain recombines TRBV6-5 with TRBJ2-5, with 7 nucleotides matching TRBD2. The germline CDR1 and CDR2 sequences are MNHEY and SVGAGI. The CDR3 totals 15 residues. J lost 3 bases, V lost 2 bases, and 6 bases had no gene match. CDR3 in amino acids: CASSYGLAAKETQYF. CDR3 sequence (DNA): TGTGCCAGCAGTTACGGCCTAGCGGCCAAAGAGACCCAGTACTTC.